This is a list of T cell receptor beta chains from one sample in a study of PD-1 blockade in classical Hodgkin lymphoma. Clones were sequenced by immunoSEQ multiplex PCR, and TCRdb holds only the in-frame ones, with some missing. The sample includes about 45,000 clones, roughly 70% of them seen just once. Here the sequenced sample was peripheral blood mononuclear cells (PBMCs), taken before the second cycle of nivolumab. Receptors were obtained from a human donor with classical Hodgkin lymphoma. The CDR3 runs from the conserved cysteine through the conserved F or W. A D gene is named only where the DNA matches it firmly. The size entry is marked missing in some rows and otherwise reads once, few, many or a size class.

V gene	clone size	J gene	D gene	CDR3 protein	CDR3 DNA
TRBV7-9	NA	TRBJ2-7	TRBD2	CASKPSGNYEQYF	TGTGCCAGCAAGCCTAGCGGGAACTACGAGCAGTACTTC
TRBV21-1	NA	TRBJ2-1	NA	CASSRYISTGFGAYKANNEQFF	TGTGCCAGCAGCCGCTACATCTCGACAGGGTTTGGAGCGTACAAGGCCAACAATGAGCAGTTCTTC
TRBV12-5	NA	TRBJ2-2	NA	CASGSQWTGELFF	TGTGCTAGTGGATCTCAGTGGACCGGGGAGCTGTTTTTT
TRBV18	NA	TRBJ2-1	TRBD1	CASSPRNPGQGPDEQFF	TGTGCCAGCTCACCCAGAAACCCGGGACAGGGGCCCGATGAGCAGTTCTTC
TRBV2	few	TRBJ1-1	NA	CASSEYMGREAFF	TGTGCCAGCAGTGAATATATGGGCCGAGAAGCTTTCTTT
TRBV2	NA	TRBJ2-4	NA	CASSAGTAYF	TGTGCCAGCAGTGCAGGGACCGCGTACTTC
TRBV27	once	TRBJ2-7	NA	CAPHGSYEQYF	TGTGCCCCCCATGGCTCCTACGAGCAGTACTTC
TRBV28	NA	TRBJ1-2	NA	CASSIVGGNYGYTF	TGTGCCAGCAGTATAGTAGGGGGTAACTATGGCTACACCTTC
TRBV7-9	NA	TRBJ2-3	TRBD2	CASSSSGGVTYTQYF	TGTGCCAGCAGCTCCAGCGGGGGGGTCACTTATACGCAGTATTTT
TRBV6-5	few	TRBJ1-4	NA	CASSLINGAEKLFF	TGTGCCAGCAGCTTAATAAATGGGGCTGAAAAACTGTTTTTT
TRBV2	NA	TRBJ2-5	TRBD1	CASSEGSGQGWETQYF	TGTGCCAGCAGTGAGGGTTCGGGACAGGGATGGGAGACCCAGTACTTC
TRBV5-6	once	TRBJ2-7	NA	CASSFYGPSYEQYF	TGTGCCAGCAGCTTTTACGGGCCCTCCTACGAGCAGTACTTC
TRBV7-9	NA	TRBJ2-2	NA	CASSSGAAALPTGELFF	TGTGCCAGCAGCTCCGGGGCGGCGGCCCTTCCCACCGGGGAGCTGTTTTTT
TRBV6-1	NA	TRBJ1-1	NA	CASLGDTEAFF	TGTGCCAGCCTCGGTGACACTGAAGCTTTCTTT
TRBV13	NA	TRBJ2-5	TRBD1	CASSSTSPGQGEETQYF	TGTGCCAGCAGCTCGACCTCCCCGGGACAGGGGGAAGAGACCCAGTACTTC